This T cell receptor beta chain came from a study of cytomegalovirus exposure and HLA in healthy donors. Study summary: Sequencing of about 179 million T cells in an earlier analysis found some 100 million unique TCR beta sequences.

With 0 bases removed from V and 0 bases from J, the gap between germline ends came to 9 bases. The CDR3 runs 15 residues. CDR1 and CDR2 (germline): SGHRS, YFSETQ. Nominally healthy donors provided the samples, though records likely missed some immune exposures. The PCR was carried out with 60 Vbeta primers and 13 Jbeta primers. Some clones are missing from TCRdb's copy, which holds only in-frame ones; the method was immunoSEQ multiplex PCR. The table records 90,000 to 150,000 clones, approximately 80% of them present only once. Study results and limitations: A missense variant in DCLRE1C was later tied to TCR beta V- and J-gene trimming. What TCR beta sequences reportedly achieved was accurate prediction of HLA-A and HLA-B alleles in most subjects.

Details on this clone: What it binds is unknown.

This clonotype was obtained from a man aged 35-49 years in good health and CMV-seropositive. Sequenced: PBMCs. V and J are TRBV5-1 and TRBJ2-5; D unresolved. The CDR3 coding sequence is TGCGCCAGCAGCTTGGCACTCTCGTACCAAGAGACCCAGTACTTC. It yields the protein CASSLALSYQETQYF.